This TCR beta chain derives from a study of Graves' ophthalmopathy and Graves' hyperthyroidism. Germline CDR1 is SQVTM and CDR2 is ANQGSEA. CDR3 size: 13 residues. Trimming removed 3 bases from V and 4 bases from J, with 12 bases in between. Points from the study as a whole: Blood also carried most expanded thyroid clonotypes exceeding 0.001 frequency.

About this clonotype itself: Its specificity is not known.

RNA transcripts yielded amplified TCR beta CDR3 regions. First-round RT-PCR used HTBI primers; second-round multiplex PCR followed. TCRdb analysed the multiplex PCR reads with MiXCR anew, one entry per CDR3 protein. The table shows 900,000 to 1,200,000 distinct CDR3 sequences, with about 40% occurring only once. V usage is TRBV29-1 and J usage is TRBJ1-2; D uncertain. Sequences were obtained from peripheral blood or thyroid tissue (not recorded which). The clonotype comes from an adult man with Graves' hyperthyroidism. The DNA of the CDR3 is TGCAGCGTTGACCTAGAGGAGGGCTATGGCTACACCTTC. Translating gives CSVDLEEGYGYTF.